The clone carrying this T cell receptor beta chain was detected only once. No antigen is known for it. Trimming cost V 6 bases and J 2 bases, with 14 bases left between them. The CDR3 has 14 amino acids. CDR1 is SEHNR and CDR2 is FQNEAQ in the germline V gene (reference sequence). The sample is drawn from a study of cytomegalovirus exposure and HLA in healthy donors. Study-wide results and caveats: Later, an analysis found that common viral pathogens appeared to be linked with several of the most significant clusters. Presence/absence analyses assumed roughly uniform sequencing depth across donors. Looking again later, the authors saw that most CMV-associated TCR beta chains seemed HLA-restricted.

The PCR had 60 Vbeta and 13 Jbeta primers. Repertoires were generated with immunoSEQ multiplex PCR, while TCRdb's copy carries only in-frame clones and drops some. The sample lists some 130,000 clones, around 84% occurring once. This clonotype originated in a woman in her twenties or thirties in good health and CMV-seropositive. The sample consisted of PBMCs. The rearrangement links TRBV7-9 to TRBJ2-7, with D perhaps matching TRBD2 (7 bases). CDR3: CASRGAGVTYEQYF. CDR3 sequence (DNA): TGTGCCAGCAGGGGGGCGGGGGTCACCTACGAGCAGTACTTC.